This T cell receptor (beta chain) was documented in a study of blood T cell repertoires in COVID-19. Original analysis: Estimated nucleated cell counts came from reference gene primer amplification. Method: immunoSEQ multiplex PCR; TCRdb's copy keeps in-frame clones and lacks some. The DNA was the basis for D and trimming; V, J and clone size are from that table. The repertoire has about 320,000 clones, around nine tenths of them found once; the top ten carry approximately 4.7%. All enrollees were roughly 18 to 89 years old and from 20 to 30 US areas. For recovered donors of Cohort 3, there were two negative PCRs, clearance, or symptom resolution. Sample: PBMCs or T cells enriched from blood (not recorded which). The sequence was collected from a man aged 55 to 70 who had recovered from COVID-19.

CDR3 nucleotides: TGTGCCAGCAGTTACACAGGGGTCGGCACTGAAGCTTTCTTT. Its protein product is CASSYTGVGTEAFF. The chain couples TRBV6-5 to TRBJ1-1; 7 bases are shared with TRBD1. With 2 bases clipped from V and 4 bases from J, the junction kept 4 bases outside the gene matches. Germline CDR1 and CDR2: MNHEY and SVGAGI. The CDR3 spans 14 residues.